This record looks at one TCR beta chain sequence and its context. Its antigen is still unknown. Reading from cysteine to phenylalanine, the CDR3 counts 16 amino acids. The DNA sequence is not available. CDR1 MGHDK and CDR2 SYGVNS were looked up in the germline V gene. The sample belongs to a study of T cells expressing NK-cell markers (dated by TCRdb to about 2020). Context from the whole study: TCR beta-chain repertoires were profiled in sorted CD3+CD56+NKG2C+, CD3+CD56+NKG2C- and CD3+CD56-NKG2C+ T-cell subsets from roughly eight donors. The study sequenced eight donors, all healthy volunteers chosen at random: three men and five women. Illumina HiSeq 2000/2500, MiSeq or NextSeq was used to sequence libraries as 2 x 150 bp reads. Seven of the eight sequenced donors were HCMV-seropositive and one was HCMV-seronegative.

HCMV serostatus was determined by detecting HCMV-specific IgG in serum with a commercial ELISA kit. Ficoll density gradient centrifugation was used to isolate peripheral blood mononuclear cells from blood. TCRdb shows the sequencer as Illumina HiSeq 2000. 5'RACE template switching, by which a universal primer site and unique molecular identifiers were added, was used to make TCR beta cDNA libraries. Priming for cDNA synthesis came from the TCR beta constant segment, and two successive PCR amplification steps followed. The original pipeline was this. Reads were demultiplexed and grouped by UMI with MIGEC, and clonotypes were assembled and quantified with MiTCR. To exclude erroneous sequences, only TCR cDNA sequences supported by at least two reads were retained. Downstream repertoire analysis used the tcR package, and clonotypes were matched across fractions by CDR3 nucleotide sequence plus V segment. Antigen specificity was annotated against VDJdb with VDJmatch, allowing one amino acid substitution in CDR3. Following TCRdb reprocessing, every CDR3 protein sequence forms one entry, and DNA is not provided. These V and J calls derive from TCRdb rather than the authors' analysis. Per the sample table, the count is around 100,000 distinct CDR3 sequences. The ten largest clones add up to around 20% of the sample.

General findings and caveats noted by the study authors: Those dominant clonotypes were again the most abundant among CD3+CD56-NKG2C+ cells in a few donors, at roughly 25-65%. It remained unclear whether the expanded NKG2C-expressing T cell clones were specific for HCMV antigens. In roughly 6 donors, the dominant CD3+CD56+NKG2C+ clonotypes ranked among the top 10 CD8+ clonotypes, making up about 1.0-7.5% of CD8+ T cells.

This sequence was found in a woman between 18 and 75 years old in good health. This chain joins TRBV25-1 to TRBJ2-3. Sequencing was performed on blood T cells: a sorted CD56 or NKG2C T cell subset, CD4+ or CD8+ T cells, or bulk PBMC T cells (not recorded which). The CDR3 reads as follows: CASSGFDGASTDTQYF.